This T cell receptor beta chain is drawn from a study of T cell responses to AZD1222 COVID-19 vaccine. Study-wide results and caveats: Reports indicate that nearly half of spike-specific TCRs are directed at unmutated variant regions. Seropositivity was recorded at baseline in only a handful of AZD1222 recipients. The sample set comprised mostly white British donors with more females, and clonal diversity was possibly underestimated. Spike-spanning, vaccine-associated CD4 TCRs were dominant at 160-218 and 743-854.

Turning to this clone: Its antigen is not known.

The assay was immunoSEQ multiplex PCR, and TCRdb's table has in-frame clones only and misses some. The top ten hold around 2.5% of the sample, which has 100,000 to 120,000 clones, around nine tenths seen once. Germline CDR1 and CDR2: SGHKS and YYEKEE (reference sequence). The CDR3 runs to 16 residues. Deletions cut 4 bases from V and 6 bases from J, with 23 bases between. Here the sequenced sample was peripheral blood, taken on day 0 of AZD1222 vaccination. The genes are TRBV5-5 and TRBJ2-7, with a possible D match to TRBD2 (6 bases). This sequence was found in an adult in good health. The CDR3 loop reads CASSRGDMGGSVEQYF. CDR3 bases: TGTGCCAGCAGCCGAGGTGACATGGGGGGATCGGTCGAGCAGTACTTC.